This T cell receptor (beta chain) was recovered during a study of siplizumab effects on memory and regulatory T cells. This clone is a singleton in its sample. Its antigen is still unknown. V was pared by 5 bases and J by 0 bases, with 18 bases between. The CDR3 length is 16 residues. The germline V gene encodes CDR1 SQVTM and CDR2 ANQGSEA. Sequencing used immunoSEQ multiplex PCR; TCRdb keeps in-frame clones, though not all of them. The data hold roughly 60,000 clones, with over 90% observed a single time. General study points: Naive T cells were seen as more diverse than memory cells and as major alloresponse contributors. A significant reduction in alloreactive sequences traceable to unstimulated CD4+ memory cells was produced by siplizumab. Unstimulated subset assignment was obtained for only a minor fraction of alloreactive clones.

Sequencing was done on a sample of CD8+ T cells sorted from blood. J is TRBJ2-3 and V is TRBV29-1; weak D call: TRBD2 (6 bases). The TCR comes from a human donor in good health. DNA for the CDR3: TGCAGCGTTCCCCCCGAGGTTGGGGGGAGCACAGATACGCAGTATTTT. It specifies CSVPPEVGGSTDTQYF.